The rows below give T cell receptor beta chains drawn from one sample of a study of T cell responses to AZD1222 COVID-19 vaccine. Produced via immunoSEQ multiplex PCR; TCRdb's table is partial and in-frame only. The sample has 160,000 or so clones, 90% to 95% seen once. The sample consisted of peripheral blood, taken 28 days after the second AZD1222 dose. The receptors derive from an adult who received the AZD1222 COVID-19 vaccine. Each CDR3 is given with its conserved first and last residue.

v_gene	j_gene	CDR3aa
TRBV7-2	TRBJ2-1	CASSSQAATYNEQFF
TRBV9	TRBJ1-1	CASSDIQKRAFF
TRBV19	TRBJ2-7	CASSLYSGTYEQYF
TRBV3-1/TRBV3-2	TRBJ2-6	CASSFGTSSGANVLTF
TRBV12-3/TRBV12-4	TRBJ2-3	CASSRVGDTQYF
TRBV6-1	TRBJ2-4	CATRRTGREKNIQYF
TRBV5-1	TRBJ2-7	CASSLPGVTYEQYF
TRBV7-2	TRBJ1-4	CASSLTGTNEKLFF
TRBV9	TRBJ2-2	CASSVGLAGTTGELFF
TRBV5-3	TRBJ2-7	CARSLLFWGRCLAGYEQYF
TRBV11-3	TRBJ2-5	CASSSNRGETQYF
TRBV7-3	TRBJ1-3	CASSSGTGRGNTIYF